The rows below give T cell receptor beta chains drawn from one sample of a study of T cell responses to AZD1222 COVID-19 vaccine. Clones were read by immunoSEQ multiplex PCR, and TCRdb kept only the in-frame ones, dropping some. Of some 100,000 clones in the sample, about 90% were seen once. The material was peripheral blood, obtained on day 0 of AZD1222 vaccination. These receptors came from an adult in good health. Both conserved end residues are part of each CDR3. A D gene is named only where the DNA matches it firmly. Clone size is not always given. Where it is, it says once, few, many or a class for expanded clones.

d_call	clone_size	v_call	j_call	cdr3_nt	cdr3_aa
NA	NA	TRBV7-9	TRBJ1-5	TGTGCCAGCAGCTTAGGAGTGGAGAATCAGCCCCAGCATTTT	CASSLGVENQPQHF
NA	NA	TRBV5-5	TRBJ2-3	TGTGCCAGCAGCTTCTTGAGGGAAGATACGCAGTATTTT	CASSFLREDTQYF
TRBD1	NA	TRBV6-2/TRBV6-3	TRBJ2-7	TGTGCCAGCAGTAGGACAGGGCCAGGCCCCTACGAGCAGTACTTC	CASSRTGPGPYEQYF
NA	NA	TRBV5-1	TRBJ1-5	TGCGCCAGCAGCCCCAGTGCAGGTTTGGGGCAGCCCCAGCATTTT	CASSPSAGLGQPQHF
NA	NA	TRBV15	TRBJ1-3	TGTGCCACCAGCAGAGGCCGTCGGGGGCTGGGTGGAAACACCATATATTTT	CATSRGRRGLGGNTIYF
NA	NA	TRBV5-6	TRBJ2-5	TGTGCCAGTGATCTGGGGGGCTACCCCAAAGAGACCCAGTACTTC	CASDLGGYPKETQYF
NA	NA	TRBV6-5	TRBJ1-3	TGTGCCAGCAGTTACTGGGCAGGTGGAAACACCATATATTTT	CASSYWAGGNTIYF
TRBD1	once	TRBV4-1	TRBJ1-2	TGCGCCAGCAGCCAAGACCCCGGGACAGGTGGCTACACCTTC	CASSQDPGTGGYTF
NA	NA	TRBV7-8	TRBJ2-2	TGTGCCAGCAGCTTAGGGAAAATCACCGGGGAGCTGTTTTTT	CASSLGKITGELFF
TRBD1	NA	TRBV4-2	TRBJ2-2	TGTGCCAGCAGCCAGGGACAGGGGGGTACCGGGGAGCTGTTTTTT	CASSQGQGGTGELFF
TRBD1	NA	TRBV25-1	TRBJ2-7	TGTGCCAGCAGACAGACAGGGATCAACGAGCAGTACTTC	CASRQTGINEQYF
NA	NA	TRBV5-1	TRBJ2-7	TGCGCCAGCAGCCCCGGGTCTCAGGCGTACGAGCAGTACTTC	CASSPGSQAYEQYF
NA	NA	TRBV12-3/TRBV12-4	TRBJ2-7	TGTGCCAGCAGTTTACAGGGCACGCAGTACTTC	CASSLQGTQYF
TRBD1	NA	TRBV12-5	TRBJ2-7	TGTGCTAGTGGTTTGGTATTTGGGGACAGGGGAACCTACGAGCAGTACTTC	CASGLVFGDRGTYEQYF
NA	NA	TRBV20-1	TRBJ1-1	TGCAGTGCTAGTTCGGGCGGGGAAGGGGCTCGGGCAGCTTTCTTT	CSASSGGEGARAAFF
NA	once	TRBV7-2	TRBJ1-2	TGTGCCAGCAGCTTAAGTATGGCATTATCCGGCTACACCTTC	CASSLSMALSGYTF
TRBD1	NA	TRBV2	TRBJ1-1	TGTGCCAGCAGTAGCCGGGACAGGGGGAACACTGAAGCTTTCTTT	CASSSRDRGNTEAFF